This entry concerns a single T cell receptor beta chain. Using immunoSEQ multiplex PCR, the repertoire was profiled, and TCRdb retains in-frame clones only, with some absent. The table records roughly 170,000 clones, less than 85% of them present only once. This sample is part of a study of blood T cell repertoires in COVID-19. This CDR3 has 12 amino acids. V was cut by 3 bases and J by 2 bases, with 4 bases left in between. In germline, CDR1 is KGHSH, CDR2 LQKENI. The clonotype comes from a man in his 60s who had recovered from COVID-19. The specimen sequenced was PBMCs or T cells enriched from blood (not recorded which). V gene TRBV18 combines with J gene TRBJ2-5; no definite D call. CDR3 residues: CASSPRQETQYF. CDR3 coding DNA: TGTGCCAGCTCACCGCGACAAGAGACCCAGTACTTC.